The clone carrying this T cell receptor beta chain was observed a few times. A second PCR of 7 to 11 cycles used a sample-barcoded 5' primer and a J-beta primer mix. MiXCR, applied by TCRdb to the 5' RACE reads, yields one record per CDR3 protein. The sample carries about 560,000 distinct CDR3 sequences, about a quarter recorded once. The data stem from a study of blood T cells in healthy people across ages. Deletions cut 2 bases from V and 1 base from J, with 5 bases between. Germline CDR1 MNHEY, CDR2 SVGAGI. The CDR3 totals 13 residues. Total RNA was isolated from each sample in quantities of at least 6 micrograms. The sample was also linked to a second study, of T cells of mothers and their children. That report adds: A few healthy Caucasian mothers gave samples, and so did their six children.

This receptor was obtained from a boy aged 2 to 10 in good health. Sequencing was done on a sample of blood. This chain uses TRBV6-5 with TRBJ1-1; no definite D call. CDR3 residues: CASSYESNTEAFF. In nucleotides, the CDR3 is TGTGCCAGCAGTTACGAGTCGAACACTGAAGCTTTCTTT.